Shown below are 23 T cell receptor beta chains from a single sample sequenced in a study of memory CD4+ T cells and cytomegalovirus serostatus. The sort gate was single viable CD3+CD4+CD8-CD45RO+ cells for memory CD4+ T cells. Sequencing used immunoSEQ multiplex PCR; TCRdb keeps in-frame clones, though not all of them. The sample lists approximately 61,000 clones, 82% occurring once. Specimen: memory CD4+ T cells from blood. Receptor source: an adult in good health and CMV-seronegative.

V gene TRBV6-1 combines with J gene TRBJ2-2, with 9 bases that match TRBD1. The germline CDR1 and CDR2 sequences are MNHNS and SASEGT. This CDR3 is 17 amino acids long. The V gene end was trimmed by 2 bases and the J gene end by 5 bases; junction bases not matched to a gene: 9. CDR3 loop: CASSETDRGGWTGELFF. CDR3 sequence (DNA): TGTGCCAGCAGTGAAACGGACAGGGGAGGATGGACCGGGGAGCTGTTTTTT.

This chain uses TRBV6-6 with TRBJ1-1; D is undetermined. V shed 5 bases and J shed 6 bases, with 7 bases lying between them. This CDR3 region has 11 residues. Germline V gene sequence: CDR1 MNHNY, CDR2 SVGAGI (reference sequence). In nucleotides, the CDR3 is TGTGCCAGCAGTGAGGGCGCTGAAGCTTTCTTT. Encoded protein: CASSEGAEAFF.

This chain connects TRBV9 to TRBJ1-4, with 11 bases identical to TRBD1. V lost 4 bases and J lost 1; bases outside the gene matches: 6. The CDR3 length is 17 residues. Germline CDR1 SGDLS, CDR2 YYNGEE. The CDR3 region is CASSSRDRGITNEKLFF. The CDR3 nucleotides read TGTGCCAGCAGCTCTAGGGACAGGGGGATAACTAATGAAAAACTGTTTTTT.

J is TRBJ2-5 and V is TRBV5-6; D could derive from TRBD1 or TRBD2 (5 bases each). The CDR3 runs to 13 residues. The V end lost 3 bases, the J end lost 4 bases, and 10 bases lay between the germline ends. CDR1 SGHDT and CDR2 YYEEEE come from the germline V gene. The DNA of the CDR3 is TGTGCCAGCAGCTCCCGGGACCGAGAGACCCAGTACTTC. Translated: CASSSRDRETQYF.

This clone came up a few times. Other DNA variants within this sample encode the same CDR3. The CDR3 is CASSLRGNQPQHF. In DNA, the CDR3 is TGTGCCAGCAGCTTACGGGGGAATCAGCCCCAGCATTTT. The chain employs TRBV7-2 and TRBJ1-5, with D possibly matching TRBD1 (5 bases). This CDR3 contains 13 residues. Germline V CDR1 and CDR2: SGHTA, FQGNSA. Trimming cost V 2 bases and J 4 bases, with 6 bases left between them.

The J gene is TRBJ2-7, the V gene TRBV11-2; no reliable D call. Germline V gives CDR1 SGHAT, CDR2 FQNNGV. V was shortened by 5 bases and J by 2 bases, with 16 bases between the two germline ends. The CDR3 spans 15 residues. CDR3 coding DNA: TGTGCCAGCAGCCCGACCTTCTTTGGTCCCTACGAGCAGTACTTC. Protein: CASSPTFFGPYEQYF. The variable domain in full, with the rest retrieved from reference TRBV11-2 and TRBJ2-7, is EAGVAQSPRYKIIEKRQSVAFWCNPISGHATLYWYQQILGQGPKLLIQFQNNGVVDDSQLPKDRFSAERLKGVDSTLKIQPAKLEDSAVYLCASSPTFFGPYEQYFGPGTRLTVT.

The chain joins TRBV9 to TRBJ1-4, with a tentative D call TRBD1 (6 bases). The CDR3 sequence is 16 residues long. The V end was cut by 0 bases, the J end by 4 bases, with 13 bases between. Germline loops: CDR1 SGDLS, CDR2 YYNGEE. The CDR3 DNA follows: TGTGCCAGCAGCGTAGGATTGGGAGGGGGTAATGAAAAACTGTTTTTT. This encodes CASSVGLGGGNEKLFF.

This sequence joins TRBV10-3 and TRBJ1-2; unclear D gene. Trimming removed 10 bases from V and 7 bases from J, with 19 bases in between. Germline V gives CDR1 ENHRY, CDR2 SYGVKD. The CDR3 runs 13 residues. This chain's CDR3 is CATKLQVQTGYTF. CDR3 bases: TGTGCCACAAAACTTCAGGTCCAGACTGGCTACACCTTC.

The genes are TRBV12-5 and TRBJ1-5; a weak D match, TRBD1 (6 bases). V shed 7 bases and J shed 3 bases, with 16 bases lying between them. The germline V gene has CDR1 LGHNT and CDR2 FRNRAP. The CDR3 length is 15 residues. The CDR3 DNA is TGTGCTAGTGCCCGGGGGGACACCTACAATCAGCCCCAGCATTTT. Amino acids: CASARGDTYNQPQHF.

V is TRBV28 and J is TRBJ1-1; TRBD1 is a possible D gene (5 bases). The germline V and J ends were trimmed by 6 bases and 6 bases, with 14 bases remaining between them. Germline lookup yields CDR1 MDHEN and CDR2 SYDVKM. The CDR3 runs 13 residues. The CDR3 nucleotides are TGTGCCAGCAGACCCCGCAGGGTGGCTGAAGCTTTCTTT. This codes for CASRPRRVAEAFF.

The chain combines TRBV18 with TRBJ2-7; 11 nucleotides match TRBD1. Germline V lookup: CDR1 KGHSH, CDR2 LQKENI. This CDR3 is built from 13 residues. V lost 6 bases to trimming and J lost 5 bases; unmatched junction nucleotides: 3. The CDR3 DNA follows: TGTGCCAGCTCCCCGGGACAGGGGGACGAGCAGTACTTC. It is translated as CASSPGQGDEQYF. The full variable domain, rest sourced from reference TRBV18 and TRBJ2-7, is NAGVMQNPRHLVRRRGQEARLRCSPMKGHSHVYWYRQLPEEGLKFMVYLQKENIIDESGMPKERFSAEFPKEGPSILRIQQVVRGDSAAYFCASSPGQGDEQYFGPGTRLTVT.

The chain links TRBV6-6 to TRBJ2-1; 8 bases align to TRBD2. Per the germline V gene, CDR1 is MNHNY and CDR2 is SVGAGI (reference sequence). Losses at the gene ends were 8 bases for V and 0 bases for J; bases not matched to a gene: 9. This CDR3 is built from 16 residues. The CDR3: CASRGAGGSSYNEQFF. The CDR3 DNA is TGTGCCAGCCGTGGGGCGGGGGGCAGCTCCTACAATGAGCAGTTCTTC.

The chain joins TRBV7-9 to TRBJ1-4; no clear D. CDR1 and CDR2 from the germline V gene are SEHNR and FQNEAQ (reference sequence). The ends were cut back, 5 bases at V and 8 bases at J, with 6 bases in the middle. The CDR3 length is 11 residues. The CDR3 protein is CASSTAEKLFF. As DNA, the CDR3 is TGTGCCAGCAGCACCGCCGAAAAACTGTTTTTT.

The chain is built from TRBV15 and TRBJ2-5; tentatively, D is TRBD2 (5 bases). The V end was cut by 3 bases, the J end by 4 bases, with 15 bases between. This CDR3 contains 15 residues. The V gene's germline CDR1 is LNHNV and CDR2 YYDKDF (reference sequence). CDR3 sequence (DNA): TGTGCCACCAGCAGGGCTCAGCGGTCAGGAGAGACCCAGTACTTC. Residues: CATSRAQRSGETQYF. Together with reference TRBV15 and TRBJ2-5, the CDR3 gives the full variable domain: DAMVIQNPRYQVTQFGKPVTLSCSQTLNHNVMYWYQQKSSQAPKLLFHYYDKDFNNEADTPDNFQSRRPNTSFCFLDIRSPGLGDTAMYLCATSRAQRSGETQYFGPGTRLLVL.

CDR3 residues: CASSAGTGSGANVLTF. For the CDR3, the DNA is TGTGCCAGCAGCGCCGGGACAGGGTCTGGGGCCAACGTCCTGACTTTC. The V gene is TRBV7-2, the J gene TRBJ2-6; 9 bases line up with TRBD1. This CDR3 has 16 residues. Germline trimming cut 5 bases from V and 1 base from J; bases unmatched to any gene: 3. Germline values: CDR1 SGHTA, CDR2 FQGNSA.

The rearrangement links TRBV19 to TRBJ2-7, with a possible D match to TRBD2 (7 bases). CDR1 is LNHDA, CDR2 SQIVND, per germline (reference sequence). The CDR3 totals 12 residues. The V end lost 3 bases, the J end lost 9 bases, and 12 bases lay between the germline ends. The chain's CDR3 is CASSMGGRVQYF. As DNA, the CDR3 is TGTGCCAGTAGTATGGGGGGGCGCGTGCAGTACTTC.

The chain uses TRBV28 and TRBJ2-1, with 8 positions matching TRBD1. Germline trimming cut 6 bases from V and 9 bases from J; bases unmatched to any gene: 13. Germline V gene sequence: CDR1 MDHEN, CDR2 SYDVKM. This CDR3 has 15 residues. CDR3 coding DNA: TGTGCCAGCAGGGACCGCAGGGGGCCGAGGGGTGAGCAGTTCTTC. It yields the protein CASRDRRGPRGEQFF.

This chain's CDR3 is CASSLGGQRETQYF. CDR3 in DNA: TGTGCCAGCAGCTTAGGGGGACAGAGGGAGACCCAGTACTTC. V usage is TRBV7-6 and J usage is TRBJ2-5; TRBD1 matches at 7 bases. V lost 1 base to trimming and J lost 5 bases; unmatched junction nucleotides: 4. The CDR3 runs to 14 residues. Germline values: CDR1 SGHVS, CDR2 FNYEAQ.

The CDR3 region has the DNA TGTGCCAGCAGCCCCCGGGACTGGACCTACGAGCAGTACTTC. Translated, it gives CASSPRDWTYEQYF. This chain joins TRBV7-9 and TRBJ2-7; the D gene is possibly TRBD2 (6 bases). The CDR3 contains 14 residues. Germline V gives CDR1 SEHNR, CDR2 FQNEAQ (reference sequence). The V end was cut by 5 bases, the J end by 2 bases, with 13 bases between.

The rearrangement joins TRBV5-5 to TRBJ2-7; weak D call: TRBD2 (6 bases). The CDR3 has 14 residues. Trimming cost V 4 bases and J 4 bases, with 15 bases left between them. CDR1 is SGHKS, CDR2 YYEKEE, per germline (reference sequence). DNA for the CDR3: TGTGCCAGCAGCCTCCGTGGGGGGAGTTACGAGCAGTACTTC. Protein: CASSLRGGSYEQYF.

The chain employs TRBV7-2 and TRBJ2-7; D not certain. V was clipped by 1 base and J by 3 bases, with 19 bases between them. The CDR3 extends over 17 amino acids. CDR1 and CDR2 (germline): SGHTA, FQGNSA. The CDR3 protein is CASSLEQPARRVYEQYF. As DNA, the CDR3 is TGTGCCAGCAGCTTAGAACAACCGGCTAGGAGAGTCTACGAGCAGTACTTC.

The chain links TRBV10-3 to TRBJ2-7; tentatively, D is TRBD1 (6 bases). CDR3 length: 13 residues. CDR1 ENHRY and CDR2 SYGVKD come from the germline V gene. V lost 6 bases and J 5 bases, leaving 14 bases between the germline ends. The CDR3 nucleotides read TGTGCCATCAGAGAGACAGGCCGCGACGAGCAGTACTTC. Its translation is CAIRETGRDEQYF.

The V call is TRBV28, the J call TRBJ2-2; 8 nucleotides align to TRBD2. J gave up 4 bases and V 5 bases, and 6 bases lay outside the gene matches. The CDR3 covers 15 residues. Germline V lookup: CDR1 MDHEN, CDR2 SYDVKM. For the CDR3, the DNA is TGTGCCAGCAGTCCTGCGCGGGGGGCCACCGGGGAGCTGTTTTTT. It encodes CASSPARGATGELFF.